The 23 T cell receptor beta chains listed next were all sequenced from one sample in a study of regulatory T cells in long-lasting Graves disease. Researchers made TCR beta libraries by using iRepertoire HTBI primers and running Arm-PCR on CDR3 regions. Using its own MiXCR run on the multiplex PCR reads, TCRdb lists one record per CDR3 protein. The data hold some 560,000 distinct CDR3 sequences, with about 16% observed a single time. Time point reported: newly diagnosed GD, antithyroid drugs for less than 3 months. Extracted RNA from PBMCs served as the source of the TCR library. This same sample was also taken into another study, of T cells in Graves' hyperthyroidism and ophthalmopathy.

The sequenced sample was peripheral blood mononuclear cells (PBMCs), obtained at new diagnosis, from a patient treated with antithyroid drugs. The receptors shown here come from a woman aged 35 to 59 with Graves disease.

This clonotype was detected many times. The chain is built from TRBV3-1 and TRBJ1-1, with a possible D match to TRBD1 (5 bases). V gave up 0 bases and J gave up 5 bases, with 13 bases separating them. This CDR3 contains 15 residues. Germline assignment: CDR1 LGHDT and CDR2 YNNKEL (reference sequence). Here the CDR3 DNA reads TGTGCCAGCAGCCAAGATCCCGGGGCTCGAACTGAAGCTTTCTTT. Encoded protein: CASSQDPGARTEAFF.

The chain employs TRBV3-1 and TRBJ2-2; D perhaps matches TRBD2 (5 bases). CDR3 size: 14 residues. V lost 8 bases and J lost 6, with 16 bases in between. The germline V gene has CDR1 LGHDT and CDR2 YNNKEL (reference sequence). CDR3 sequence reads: CASGLLVGAGELFF. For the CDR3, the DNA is TGTGCCAGCGGCCTCCTCGTCGGGGCCGGGGAGCTGTTTTTT.

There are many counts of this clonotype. CDR3 bases: TGTGCCAGCTCACCACCTAGGATAGGAGAGGATGAGCAGTTCTTC. Protein: CASSPPRIGEDEQFF. This rearrangement joins TRBV18 to TRBJ2-1; D is uncertain. The V end lost 0 bases, the J end lost 8 bases, and 14 bases lay between the germline ends. The CDR3 length is 15 residues. Germline lookup yields CDR1 KGHSH and CDR2 LQKENI.

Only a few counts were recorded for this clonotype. CDR3 region: CASSPQGIMNTEAFF. The CDR3 DNA sequence: TGTGCCAGCAGCCCACAGGGGATCATGAACACTGAAGCTTTCTTT. The rearrangement links TRBV3-1 to TRBJ1-1; 7 nucleotides align to TRBD1. The CDR3 has 15 amino acids. CDR1 is LGHDT and CDR2 is YNNKEL in the germline V gene (reference sequence). Unmatched junction bases numbered 5, after V lost 4 bases and J lost 0 bases.

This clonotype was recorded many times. CDR3 sequence: CASSVRRGPLTDTQYF. The CDR3 DNA reads as TGTGCCAGCAGTGTAAGGCGGGGTCCACTCACAGATACGCAGTATTTT. The V gene is TRBV6-1, the J gene TRBJ2-3, with D maybe TRBD2 (6 bases). CDR1 MNHNS and CDR2 SASEGT come from the germline V gene. The length of the CDR3 is 16 residues. V gave up 4 bases and J gave up 2 bases, with 16 bases separating them.

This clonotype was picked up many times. The CDR3 nucleotides read TGTGCCGCGCGACAGAACTATGGCTACACCTTC. This encodes CAARQNYGYTF. The chain is built from TRBV6-1 and TRBJ1-2; weak D call: TRBD1 (5 bases). There are 11 residues in the CDR3. V lost 11 bases and J 2 bases, leaving 9 bases between the germline ends. Germline V gene data show CDR1 as MNHNS and CDR2 as SASEGT.

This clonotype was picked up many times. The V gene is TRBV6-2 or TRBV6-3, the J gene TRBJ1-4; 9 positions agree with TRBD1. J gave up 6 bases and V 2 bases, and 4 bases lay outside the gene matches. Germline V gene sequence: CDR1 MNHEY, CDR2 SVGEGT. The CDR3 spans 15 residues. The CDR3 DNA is TGTGCCAGCAGTTACGACCGGGACAGGGATGAAAAACTGTTTTTT. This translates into CASSYDRDRDEKLFF.

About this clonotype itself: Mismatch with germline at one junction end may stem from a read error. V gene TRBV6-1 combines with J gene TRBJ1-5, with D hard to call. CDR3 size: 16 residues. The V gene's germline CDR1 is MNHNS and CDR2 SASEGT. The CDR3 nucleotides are TGTGCCAGCAGTGAGACTCGACAACTTAGCAATCAGTCCCAGCATTTT. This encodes CASSETRQLSNQSQHF.

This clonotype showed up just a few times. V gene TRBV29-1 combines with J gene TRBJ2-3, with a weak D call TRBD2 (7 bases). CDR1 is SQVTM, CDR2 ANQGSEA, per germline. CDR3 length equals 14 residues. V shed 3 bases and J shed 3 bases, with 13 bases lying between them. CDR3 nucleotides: TGCAGCGTTGAGACGGCGGGGGCAACAGATACGCAGTATTTT. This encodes CSVETAGATDTQYF.

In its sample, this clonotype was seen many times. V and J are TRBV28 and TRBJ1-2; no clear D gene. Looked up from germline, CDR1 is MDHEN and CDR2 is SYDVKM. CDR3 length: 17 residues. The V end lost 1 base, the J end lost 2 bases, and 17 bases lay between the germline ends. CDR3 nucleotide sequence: TGTGCCAGCAGTTTATTGGACCGAGTTTTCGAAAACTATGGCTACACCTTC. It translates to CASSLLDRVFENYGYTF.

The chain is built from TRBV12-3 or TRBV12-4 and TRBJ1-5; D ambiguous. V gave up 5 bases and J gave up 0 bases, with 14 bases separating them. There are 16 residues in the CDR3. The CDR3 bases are TGTGCCAGCAGTCACACGGCAGCCTATAGCAATCAGCCCCAGCATTTT. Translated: CASSHTAAYSNQPQHF.

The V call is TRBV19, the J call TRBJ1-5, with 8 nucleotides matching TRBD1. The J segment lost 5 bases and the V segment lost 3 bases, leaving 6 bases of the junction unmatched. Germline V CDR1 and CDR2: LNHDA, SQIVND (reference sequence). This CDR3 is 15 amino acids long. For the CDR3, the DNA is TGTGCCAGTAGTATGAGGGACAGGACATATCAGCCCCAGCATTTT. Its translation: CASSMRDRTYQPQHF.

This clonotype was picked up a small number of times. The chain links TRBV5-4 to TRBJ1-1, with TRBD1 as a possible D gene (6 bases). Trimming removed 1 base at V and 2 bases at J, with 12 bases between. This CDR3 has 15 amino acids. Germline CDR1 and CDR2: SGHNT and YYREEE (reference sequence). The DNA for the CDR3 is TGTGCCAGCAGCTTGACAGGGTCTCCAAACACTGAAGCTTTCTTT. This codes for CASSLTGSPNTEAFF.

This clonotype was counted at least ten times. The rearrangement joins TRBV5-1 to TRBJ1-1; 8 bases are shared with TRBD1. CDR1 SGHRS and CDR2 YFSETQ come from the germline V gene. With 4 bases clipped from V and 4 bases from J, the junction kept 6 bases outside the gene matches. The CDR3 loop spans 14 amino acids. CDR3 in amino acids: CASSRLTGGTEAFF. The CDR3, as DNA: TGCGCCAGCAGCCGACTTACAGGGGGCACTGAAGCTTTCTTT.

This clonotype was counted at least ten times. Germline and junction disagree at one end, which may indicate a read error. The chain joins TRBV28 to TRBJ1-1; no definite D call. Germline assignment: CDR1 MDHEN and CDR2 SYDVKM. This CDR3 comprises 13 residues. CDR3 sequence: CASSLWSNTEAFF. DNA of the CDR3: TGTGCCAGCAGCTTATGGTCGAACACTGAAGCTTTCTTT.

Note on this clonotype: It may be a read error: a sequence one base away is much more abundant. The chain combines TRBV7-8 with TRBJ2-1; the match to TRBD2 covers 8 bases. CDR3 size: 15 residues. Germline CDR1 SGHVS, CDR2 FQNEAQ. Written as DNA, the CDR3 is TGTGCCAGCAGACGGGGGGGTGGATCCTACAATGGGCAGTTCTTC. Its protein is CASRRGGGSYNGQFF.

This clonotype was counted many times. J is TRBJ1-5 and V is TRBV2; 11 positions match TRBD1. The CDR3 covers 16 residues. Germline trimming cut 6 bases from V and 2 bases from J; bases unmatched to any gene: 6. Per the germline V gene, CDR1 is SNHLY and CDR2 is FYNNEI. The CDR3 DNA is TGTGCCAGCAGACCAGGACAGGGGGCTGGCAATCAGCCCCAGCATTTT. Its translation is CASRPGQGAGNQPQHF.

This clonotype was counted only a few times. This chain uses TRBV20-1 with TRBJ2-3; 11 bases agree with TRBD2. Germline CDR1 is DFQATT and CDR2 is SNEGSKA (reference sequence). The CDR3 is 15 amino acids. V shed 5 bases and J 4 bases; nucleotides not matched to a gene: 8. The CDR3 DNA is TGCAGTGCTCTTACTTTAGCGGGGGGGCCAGATACGCAGTATTTT. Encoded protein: CSALTLAGGPDTQYF.

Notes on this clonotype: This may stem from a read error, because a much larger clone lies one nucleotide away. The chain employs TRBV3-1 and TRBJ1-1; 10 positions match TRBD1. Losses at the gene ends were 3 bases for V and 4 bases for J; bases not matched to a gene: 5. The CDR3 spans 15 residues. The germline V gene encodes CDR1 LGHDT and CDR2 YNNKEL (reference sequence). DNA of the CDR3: TGTGCCAGCAGCCAGGGGGGACAGGGGTCCACTGAAGCTTTCTTT. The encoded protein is CASSQGGQGSTEAFF.

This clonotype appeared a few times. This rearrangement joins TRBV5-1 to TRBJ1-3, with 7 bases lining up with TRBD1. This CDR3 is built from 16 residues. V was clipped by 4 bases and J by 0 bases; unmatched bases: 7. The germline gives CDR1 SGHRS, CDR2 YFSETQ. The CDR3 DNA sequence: TGCGCCAGCAGCCCCACGGGACAGAGCTCTGGAAACACCATATATTTT. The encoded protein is CASSPTGQSSGNTIYF.

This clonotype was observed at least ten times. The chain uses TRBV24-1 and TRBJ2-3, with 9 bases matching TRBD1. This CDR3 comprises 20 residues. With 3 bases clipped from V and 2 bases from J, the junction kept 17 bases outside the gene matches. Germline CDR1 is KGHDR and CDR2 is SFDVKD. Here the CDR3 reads CATSDPVRTGGAGNTDTQYF. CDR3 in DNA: TGTGCCACCAGTGATCCCGTTAGAACAGGGGGCGCGGGTAACACAGATACGCAGTATTTT.

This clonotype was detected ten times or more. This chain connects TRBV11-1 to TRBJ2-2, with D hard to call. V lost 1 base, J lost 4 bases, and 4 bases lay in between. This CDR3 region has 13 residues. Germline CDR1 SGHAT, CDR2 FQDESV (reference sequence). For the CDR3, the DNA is TGTGCCAGCAGCTTAGATTTCACCGGGGAGCTGTTTTTT. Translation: CASSLDFTGELFF.

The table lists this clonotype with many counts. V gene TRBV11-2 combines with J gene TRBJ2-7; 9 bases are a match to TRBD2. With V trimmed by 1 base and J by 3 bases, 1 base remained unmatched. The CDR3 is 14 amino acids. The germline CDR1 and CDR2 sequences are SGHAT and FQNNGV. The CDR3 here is CASSLGSGGYEQYF. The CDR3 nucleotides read TGTGCCAGCAGCTTAGGTAGCGGGGGCTACGAGCAGTACTTC.